This TCR beta chain came from a study of blood T cell repertoires in COVID-19. About the research overall: The cDNA or gDNA used as material had been derived from T cells, B-cell-depleted T cells, or PBMCs.

Here immunoSEQ multiplex PCR was the method, and the copy in TCRdb shows in-frame clones only, minus some. The sample shows roughly 400,000 clones, about 90% of them seen only once. CDR1 is SGHDT, CDR2 YYEEEE, per germline. This CDR3 region has 15 residues. The J segment lost 0 bases and the V segment lost 2 bases, leaving 4 bases of the junction unmatched. Self-reported history from a screening survey and questionnaire set each donor's cohort. In Cohort 3, a recovered donor had either two negative PCRs, clearance, or symptom resolution. This clonotype was sampled from a man between 18 and 29 years old who had recovered from COVID-19. The gene calls are TRBV5-6 and TRBJ1-2; the match to TRBD1 covers 7 bases. The sequencing sample was made of PBMCs or T cells enriched from blood (not recorded which). CDR3 residues: CASSFYRGTNYGYTF. The CDR3 DNA reads as TGTGCCAGCAGCTTTTACAGGGGCACTAACTATGGCTACACCTTC. Looking up the rest from reference TRBV5-6 and TRBJ1-2 gives the full variable domain: DAGVTQSPTHLIKTRGQQVTLRCSPKSGHDTVSWYQQALGQGPQFIFQYYEEEERQRGNFPDRFSGHQFPNYSSELNVNALLLGDSALYLCASSFYRGTNYGYTFGSGTRLTVV.